The 6 T cell receptor beta chains below come from one sample, sequenced in a study of beta chain features in type 1 diabetes. The authors reverse transcribed all of the isolated RNA, so sequencing captured expressed TCRB transcripts. Assay: immunoSEQ multiplex PCR; the TCRdb copy retains only in-frame clones and omits some. The sample lists about 900,000 clones, about 17% occurring once. The sequenced sample consisted of naive CD4+ T cells from blood. All receptors derive from a woman under 30 in good health.

A word on this clone: Other DNA sequences of this sample code for an identical CDR3. V is TRBV7-2 and J is TRBJ2-7; the D gene is possibly TRBD2 (5 bases). V lost 0 bases and J 0 bases, leaving 9 bases between the germline ends. The CDR3 runs to 15 residues. Germline V gene data show CDR1 as SGHTA and CDR2 as FQGNSA. The CDR3 DNA reads as TGTGCCAGCAGCTTAGCAGGACTCGTCTCCTACGAGCAGTACTTC. As protein: CASSLAGLVSYEQYF.

The V call is TRBV4-2, the J call TRBJ2-3; no firm D call. The V gene lost 1 base and the J gene lost 5 bases, with 13 bases spanning the gap. Per germline, CDR1 LGHNA and CDR2 YNFKEQ. The CDR3 sequence is 15 residues long. CDR3 nucleotides: TGTGCCAGCAGCCAAGTTGTTGCTAGTAGAGATACGCAGTATTTT. Protein sequence: CASSQVVASRDTQYF.

This clone occurred a few times. This chain connects TRBV7-9 to TRBJ2-7, with 10 bases that match TRBD2. This CDR3 has 14 amino acids. Germline values: CDR1 SEHNR, CDR2 FQNEAQ (reference sequence). Germline trimming cut 5 bases from V and 5 bases from J; bases unmatched to any gene: 6. The CDR3 DNA reads as TGTGCCAGCAGCAGAAGCGGGAGGGCCCACGAGCAGTACTTC. This encodes CASSRSGRAHEQYF.

This clone came up a few times. The chain carries TRBV4-1 and TRBJ2-5; 7 bases fit TRBD1. The junction had 16 bases not matched to a gene; V was cut back by 0 bases and J by 0 bases. Germline V gene data show CDR1 as MGHRA and CDR2 as YSYEKL. The CDR3 runs to 20 residues. CDR3 in amino acids: CASSQEPMGQTSLYQETQYF. The CDR3, as DNA: TGCGCCAGCAGCCAAGAACCCATGGGACAGACCTCTTTGTACCAAGAGACCCAGTACTTC.

A few counts support this clone. The chain uses TRBV2 and TRBJ1-2; TRBD1 is a possible D gene (6 bases). The V gene's germline CDR1 is SNHLY and CDR2 FYNNEI. The V gene lost 3 bases and the J gene lost 4 bases, with 12 bases spanning the gap. The CDR3 has 14 amino acids. The CDR3 DNA follows: TGTGCCAGCAGTGATCAGGGGTATTTCTATGGCTACACCTTC. As protein: CASSDQGYFYGYTF.

The gene calls are TRBV2 and TRBJ2-7; no clear D gene. The germline CDR1 and CDR2 sequences are SNHLY and FYNNEI. V lost 7 bases, J lost 6 bases, and 10 bases lay in between. The CDR3 totals 11 residues. CDR3 coding DNA: TGTGCCAGCACGCCCTGGAGCGAGCAGTACTTC. It encodes CASTPWSEQYF.